This T cell receptor beta chain was recorded in a study of radiotherapy plus CTLA-4 blockade in lung cancer (dated by TCRdb to 2017 to 2018). Describing the broader study: Among the enrolled patients, approximately 17% had an objective response, and 31% reached disease control. Overall study outcomes, separate from this receptor: After treatment with radiotherapy and ipilimumab, TCR clones that originated in tumors expanded in peripheral blood. Increased serum interferon-beta after radiation, together with early dynamic changes in blood T cell clones, were reported to be the strongest predictors of response.

The study tested focal radiation therapy combined with CTLA-4 blockade (ipilimumab) in patients with chemo-refractory metastatic non-small-cell lung cancer. The library was made by the immunoSEQ multiplex PCR assay. The table was pulled from immuneACCESS by TCRdb, which kept in-frame rearrangements only. Such tables lose some clones; where checked, under half of the loss comes from unresolved V genes, and the rest has no known cause. This sample lists roughly 90,000 clones; just over 85% were detected once. The ten largest clones represent more than 4.5% of the sample. On this clone: Its specific antigen is unknown. No per-base quality is available; no much larger clone lies one base away.

CDR1 is given as SQVTM and CDR2 as ANQGSEA, both from the germline V gene. Reading from cysteine to phenylalanine, the CDR3 counts 17 amino acids. The CDR3 DNA has 51 bases and is translated from base 1. After removal of 4 bases from V and 4 bases from J, the junction retains 14 bases not matched to a gene. The chain uses TRBV29-1 and TRBJ2-3; 10 bases in between match TRBD1. The source is a human donor with non-small cell lung cancer that progressed on radiotherapy plus ipilimumab. Specimen: peripheral blood, collected from a patient treated with radiotherapy plus ipilimumab. The CDR3 has the sequence CSVVGTGELGLPDTQYF. The sequenced DNA is TGCAGCGTTGTTGGGACAGGGGAATTGGGTCTTCCAGATACGCAGTATTTT.